This T cell receptor (beta chain) emerged from a study of T cell clones after liver transplantation. Study details: A pre-transplant mixed lymphocyte reaction with TCRbeta sequencing defined graft-donor-reactive clones followed in post-transplant blood.

The study's findings and limits: Rather than being deleted, graft donor-reactive T cells may have moved into the graft.

As to this clone: As yet, its antigen is unknown.

Unstimulated PBMCs were sorted into CD3+CD4+ and CD3+CD8+ populations. Sequenced by immunoSEQ multiplex PCR; TCRdb stores in-frame clones only, minus some. The repertoire includes more than 95,000 clones, over 75% of them detected once, and roughly 0.83% sits in the top ten. Trimming took off 0 bases at V and 5 bases at J, with 22 bases between the two ends. This CDR3 is built from 19 residues. Looked up from germline, CDR1 is LGHNA and CDR2 is YSLEER. This sample comprised CD4+ T cells from blood, obtained 12 months after liver transplant. The V gene is TRBV4-3, the J gene TRBJ2-2; D may be TRBD1 or TRBD2 (5 bases each). This clonotype was sampled from a human patient who received a liver transplant. Certain T cells may be donor cells from the graft. CDR3 in DNA: TGCGCCAGCAGCCAAGATAACCCCTGGGGGAATCCAGGGACCGGGGAGCTGTTTTTT. This encodes CASSQDNPWGNPGTGELFF.